A single TCR beta chain is shown here with its context. What it recognizes is unknown. This record belongs to a study of Tregs in tolerant kidney transplant recipients. Overall study context: Sorting used antibodies to exclude donor cells.

Findings and caveats of the study: Findings come from small patient numbers and require larger validation.

In germline, CDR1 is WSHSY, CDR2 SAAADI. J lost 11 bases, V lost 7 bases, and 5 bases had no gene match. The CDR3 runs to 12 residues. The data were produced by immunoSEQ multiplex PCR, yet TCRdb's version contains in-frame clones alone and is incomplete. Of under 45,000 clones detected, around 95% appear once; the ten largest clones hold approximately 0.39%. The chain combines TRBV10-2 with TRBJ2-4; 10 nucleotides agree with TRBD2. Sequencing was carried out using Tregs from blood cultured with allogeneic cells. The sequence came from a human donor in good health. CDR3: CASTSGSLLQYF. In nucleotides, the CDR3 is TGCGCCAGCACTAGCGGGAGTCTGCTTCAGTACTTC.